The rows below give T cell receptor beta chains drawn from one sample of a study of blood T cell repertoires in COVID-19. The repertoire was sequenced with immunoSEQ multiplex PCR; TCRdb's copy has only in-frame clones and lacks some. The data contain about 300,000 clones, roughly 87% of them seen just once; the ten biggest clones take up 2% to 3%. Sequenced material: peripheral blood. Source of these receptors: a man aged 18 to 29 with active or convalescent COVID-19. CDR3s include the opening cysteine and the closing phenylalanine or tryptophan. D genes are given only for firm matches. Clone size is given for some rows only: seen once, a few or many times, or a class if the clone is expanded.

j_call	v_call	d_call	clone_size	cdr3_aa	cdr3_nt
TRBJ2-1	TRBV19	TRBD2	-	CASSGAGGHNEQFF	TGTGCCAGTAGTGGAGCGGGAGGCCACAATGAGCAGTTCTTC
TRBJ1-1	TRBV5-1	-	-	CASSRTVNTEAFF	TGCGCCAGCAGCAGGACAGTGAACACTGAAGCTTTCTTT
TRBJ2-5	TRBV7-7	-	-	CASSPQGDETQYF	TGTGCCAGCAGCCCCCAGGGTGACGAGACCCAGTACTTC
TRBJ1-1	TRBV19	-	-	CASSTYFTGNTEAFF	TGTGCCAGTAGTACTTACTTCACAGGGAACACTGAAGCTTTCTTT
TRBJ1-4	TRBV5-1	TRBD1	-	CASGEWTGQEKLFF	TGCGCCAGCGGGGAATGGACAGGGCAAGAAAAACTGTTTTTT
TRBJ1-4	TRBV5-1	-	once	CASSPGGADEKLFF	TGCGCCAGCAGCCCGGGGGGAGCGGATGAAAAACTGTTTTTT
TRBJ2-3	TRBV12-1	-	-	CASSSGKQGAEDTQYF	TGTGCCAGCAGCTCAGGGAAACAGGGGGCGGAAGATACGCAGTATTTT
TRBJ1-3	TRBV5-1	-	-	CASSLDEDTIYF	TGCGCCAGCAGCTTGGACGAGGACACCATATATTTT
TRBJ1-2	TRBV6-5	-	-	CASTAGTNYGYTF	TGTGCCAGCACCGCGGGAACTAACTATGGCTACACCTTC
TRBJ1-6	TRBV5-6	TRBD1	-	CASSFGTGVNSPLHF	TGTGCCAGCAGCTTCGGGACAGGGGTTAATTCACCCCTCCACTTT
TRBJ1-1	TRBV29-1	-	-	CSVAPITGFGSTEAFF	TGCAGCGTTGCCCCTATAACAGGTTTTGGTAGCACTGAAGCTTTCTTT
TRBJ2-5	TRBV5-1	TRBD2	-	CASSTSGMETQYF	TGCGCCAGCAGCACTAGCGGGATGGAGACCCAGTACTTC
TRBJ2-7	TRBV18	TRBD1	once	CASSTGTGGEEQYF	TGTGCCAGCTCTACCGGGACAGGGGGTGAAGAGCAGTACTTC
TRBJ2-4	TRBV7-6	-	few	CASSLSARTWDIQYF	TGTGCCAGCAGCTTATCAGCACGGACTTGGGACATTCAGTACTTC
TRBJ1-5	TRBV11-2	-	-	CASSLGDNSNQPQHF	TGTGCCAGCAGCTTAGGGGACAATAGCAATCAGCCCCAGCATTTT
TRBJ1-2	TRBV27	-	-	CASRGDTEVPGYTF	TGTGCCAGCAGGGGGGACACCGAAGTCCCTGGCTACACCTTC
TRBJ1-2	TRBV7-2	TRBD1	-	CASSLALGTGAIVYGYTF	TGTGCCAGCAGCTTAGCGTTGGGGACAGGGGCCATTGTCTATGGCTACACCTTC
TRBJ1-3	TRBV4-2	-	-	CASSQDQGGRGNTIYF	TGTGCCAGCAGCCAAGATCAAGGGGGACGTGGAAACACCATATATTTT
TRBJ2-7	TRBV9	TRBD2	-	CASSVAGGRDEQYF	TGTGCCAGCAGCGTAGCGGGGGGTAGGGACGAGCAGTACTTC
TRBJ1-6	TRBV28	TRBD1	-	CASSLPPPAGGLTPLHF	TGTGCCAGCAGTTTACCTCCCCCGGCAGGGGGCTTAACACCCCTCCACTTT
TRBJ2-1	TRBV9	TRBD2	-	CASSSGLADDGEQFF	TGTGCCAGCAGTTCCGGACTAGCGGATGACGGTGAGCAGTTCTTC
TRBJ1-1	TRBV7-6	-	few	CASSLASKGGATEAFF	TGTGCCAGCAGCTTAGCGTCAAAAGGAGGGGCCACTGAAGCTTTCTTT
TRBJ2-3	TRBV7-9	TRBD2	-	CASSLLAGGTTDTQYF	TGTGCCAGCAGCTTACTTGCGGGGGGTACCACAGATACGCAGTATTTT
TRBJ2-1	TRBV11-3	TRBD1	-	CASSQGPHNEQFF	TGTGCCAGCTCACAGGGGCCCCACAATGAGCAGTTCTTC
TRBJ2-5	TRBV10-2	-	-	CASRQGNQETQYF	TGCGCCAGCAGACAGGGAAACCAAGAGACCCAGTACTTC
TRBJ1-5	TRBV13	-	-	CASSLGGVVGNQPQHF	TGTGCCAGCAGTCTAGGGGGGGTCGTGGGCAATCAGCCCCAGCATTTT
TRBJ1-6	TRBV6-5	TRBD1	-	CASSYGTGENSPLHF	TGTGCCAGCAGTTACGGGACAGGCGAGAATTCACCCCTCCACTTT
TRBJ2-7	TRBV11-1	TRBD1	-	CASSFSRDSGPYEQYF	TGTGCCAGCAGCTTTAGCCGGGACAGTGGCCCCTACGAGCAGTACTTC
TRBJ1-3	TRBV9	-	-	CASSKRRGDFSGNTIYF	TGTGCCAGCAGCAAACGAAGAGGGGACTTCTCTGGAAACACCATATATTTT
TRBJ1-2	TRBV7-9	-	-	CASSSSQYTLYTF	TGTGCCAGCAGCTCTAGCCAATATACTCTTTACACCTTC
TRBJ2-7	TRBV5-1	TRBD1	-	CASSFSGTGEGEQYF	TGCGCCAGCAGCTTCTCCGGGACAGGGGAGGGCGAGCAGTACTTC
TRBJ1-2	TRBV5-1	-	-	CASSLDSYGYYGYTF	TGCGCCAGCAGCCTGGACAGCTATGGGTACTATGGCTACACCTTC
TRBJ1-4	TRBV11-2	TRBD1	once	CASSLRGTGLGNEKLFF	TGTGCCAGCAGCTTACGAGGGACAGGTCTAGGAAATGAAAAACTGTTTTTT
TRBJ2-4	TRBV5-1	TRBD2	-	CASSLVGEGRNIQYF	TGCGCCAGTTCCTTGGTGGGGGAGGGCAGAAACATTCAGTACTTC
TRBJ1-2	TRBV27	-	-	CASSLGQADGYTF	TGTGCCAGCAGTTTAGGGCAGGCCGATGGCTACACCTTC
TRBJ2-3	TRBV7-6	TRBD2	-	CASSFGPAGGPMDTQYF	TGTGCCAGCAGCTTTGGGCCAGCGGGGGGGCCGATGGATACGCAGTATTTT
TRBJ1-1	TRBV18	TRBD1	-	CASSRQGTEAFF	TGTGCCAGCTCCCGACAGGGGACTGAAGCTTTCTTT
TRBJ1-4	TRBV5-1	-	-	CASSSEGRSNEKLFF	TGCGCCAGCAGCTCGGAGGGACGGTCAAATGAAAAACTGTTTTTT
TRBJ2-1	TRBV6-5	-	-	CASMMGRTYNEQFF	TGTGCCAGCATGATGGGGCGGACCTACAATGAGCAGTTCTTC
TRBJ2-5	TRBV7-9	-	-	CASSSVGGFEETQYF	TGTGCCAGCAGCTCGGTTGGGGGGTTTGAAGAGACCCAGTACTTC
TRBJ2-1	TRBV13	TRBD2	-	CASSLRGGRAYNEQFF	TGTGCCAGCAGCCTTAGGGGCGGGAGGGCCTACAATGAGCAGTTCTTC
TRBJ2-7	TRBV11-2	-	once	CASRFAGGSYEQYF	TGTGCCAGCAGGTTTGCCGGGGGATCCTACGAGCAGTACTTC
TRBJ1-1	TRBV7-9	TRBD1	once	CASSQSRTGPGEAFF	TGTGCCAGCAGCCAGAGCAGGACAGGGCCTGGTGAAGCTTTCTTT
TRBJ2-2	TRBV19	-	few	CASSSYTGTGELFF	TGTGCCAGTAGTAGCTACACAGGGACCGGGGAGCTGTTTTTT
TRBJ2-2	TRBV27	TRBD2	-	CASSPTGTSGTGELFF	TGTGCCAGCAGCCCCACCGGGACTAGCGGTACCGGGGAGCTGTTTTTT
TRBJ1-4	TRBV5-1	TRBD1	-	CASSLKGADEKLFF	TGCGCCAGCAGCTTAAAGGGGGCAGATGAAAAACTGTTTTTT
TRBJ2-1	TRBV6-5	-	-	CASKGVGGQDNEQFF	TGTGCCAGCAAAGGTGTGGGGGGGCAGGACAATGAGCAGTTCTTC
TRBJ1-1	TRBV28	-	-	CASRAWQVNTEAFF	TGTGCCAGCAGGGCTTGGCAGGTAAACACTGAAGCTTTCTTT
TRBJ1-1	TRBV29-1	-	-	CSDIKNTEAFF	TGCAGCGATATAAAGAACACTGAAGCTTTCTTT
TRBJ1-5	TRBV19	TRBD1	-	CASRGTGTNQPQHF	TGTGCCAGTAGAGGGACAGGGACTAATCAGCCCCAGCATTTT
TRBJ2-7	TRBV29-1	TRBD1	-	CSVSNRGYEQYF	TGCAGCGTCTCTAACAGGGGCTACGAGCAGTACTTC
TRBJ2-2	TRBV7-9	TRBD1	-	CASSDKGQFTGELFF	TGTGCCAGCAGCGACAAGGGACAGTTCACCGGGGAGCTGTTTTTT
TRBJ2-7	TRBV2	-	-	CASRYRVTYEQYF	TGTGCCAGCAGGTACAGAGTAACCTACGAGCAGTACTTC
TRBJ2-3	TRBV9	-	once	CASSVGAGTDTQYF	TGTGCCAGCAGCGTAGGGGCAGGGACAGATACGCAGTATTTT
TRBJ1-1	TRBV6-5	TRBD1	-	CASSYRGQAFF	TGTGCCAGCAGCTACAGGGGCCAAGCTTTCTTT
TRBJ1-3	TRBV5-1	-	-	CASSQGSGNTIYF	TGCGCCAGCAGCCAGGGTTCCGGAAACACCATATATTTT
TRBJ1-5	TRBV6-5	-	-	CASRRAGSGQPQHF	TGTGCCAGCAGACGAGCGGGGTCGGGGCAGCCCCAGCATTTT